Detailed here is one T cell receptor beta chain. In its sample, this clone was seen once. Its specific antigen is unknown. Base qualities are not at hand, and no much larger clone is one base apart. From the germline V gene (reference sequence), CDR1 is LGHDT and CDR2 is YNNKEL. Between the V and J ends, shortened by 6 bases and 2 bases respectively, the junction contains 13 bases. From the cysteine up to the phenylalanine, the CDR3 has a length of 14 residues. Solely the CDR3 DNA is kept, with 42 bases framed from the first base. The data belong to a study of blood T cell repertoires in COVID-19 (dated by TCRdb to 2020 to 2022). A note on the overall study: Samples covering the acute and convalescent phases of COVID-19 were provided by collaborators in the United States, Italy and Spain. The prospective study material was composed of cDNA or gDNA derived from T cells, B-cell-depleted T cells, or PBMCs. Subjects who had been exposed to COVID-19, were actively infected with it, or had recovered from it provided the deeply sampled blood TCRbeta repertoires that made up the dataset. The repertoires were made available in a free public database intended to serve as a resource for research on the immune response to SARS-CoV-2. The samples were drawn from two sources: the first 160 participants of the ongoing ImmuneRACE study, and some 1,300 subjects contributed by 6 global collaborators. Nearly every sample came with metadata listing a de-identified subject ID, COVID-19 status, age in years and sex. Where HLA class I and class II types were available, the types were taken from metadata supplied by the sample provider, not from assay-based typing. Study-level results and caveats: How much clinical and demographic metadata was included differed by source and by participant, and the metadata was provided uncurated.

Whole blood was collected in K2EDTA tubes by collaborating institutions according to the institutions' own protocols. Collaborator samples were shipped for TCRbeta analysis as frozen whole blood, isolated PBMCs, or DNA extracted from either sample type. TCRbeta CDR3 regions were amplified from genomic DNA by means of the immunoSEQ Assay, a bias-controlled multiplex PCR. As for the authors' bioinformatics: Within the assay, amplification of reference gene primers was used to estimate how many nucleated cells each sample contained. Sequence reads were collapsed and filtered to measure the absolute abundance of every unique TCRbeta CDR3 rearrangement. Productive Simpson clonality was computed per sample as the square root of Simpson's diversity index over productive rearrangements. TCRdb provides this immuneACCESS table in a form limited to in-frame rearrangements. Some clones are lacking; in checked studies, under half of them reflect an unresolved V gene, and why the rest are absent is not known. V and J calls and clone size follow that table, whereas D and trimming were derived from the DNA. This sample lists around 69,000 clones; approximately 85% were detected once. The ten largest clones add up to roughly 24% of the sample.

The sequence is built from TRBV3-1 (or the pseudogene TRBV3-2) and TRBJ1-2; the D gene assignment is ambiguous. Sequenced material: peripheral blood. The receptor was isolated from a man aged 50-60 years with acute or convalescent COVID-19. DNA sequence: TGTGCCAGCAGTCCGGGATCCCGGAACTATGGCTACACCTTC. It specifies CASSPGSRNYGYTF.